The 25 T cell receptor beta chains reported below all come from one sample, sequenced in a study of cytomegalovirus exposure and HLA in healthy donors. PCR involved 60 Vbeta and 13 Jbeta primers. Only in-frame clones appear in the TCRdb table, and some are missing; sequencing was by immunoSEQ multiplex PCR. The repertoire has around 190,000 clones, more than 65% of them found once; the top ten carry 3% to 4%. The sequencing input was PBMCs. The source is a woman in her 30s in good health and CMV-seropositive.

The table lists this clone with a few counts. This chain uses TRBV5-1 with TRBJ2-2, with 12 bases that match TRBD2. With V trimmed by 2 bases and J by 2 bases, 4 bases remained unmatched. The CDR3 runs 17 residues. Germline V gene sequence: CDR1 SGHRS, CDR2 YFSETQ. This chain's CDR3 is CASSFLAGGENTGELFF. The CDR3 region has the DNA TGCGCCAGCAGCTTTCTAGCGGGAGGGGAAAACACCGGGGAGCTGTTTTTT. Drawing the rest from reference TRBV5-1 and TRBJ2-2, the complete variable domain is KAGVTQTPRYLIKTRGQQVTLSCSPISGHRSVSWYQQTPGQGLQFLFEYFSETQRNKGNFPGRFSGRQFSNSRSEMNVSTLELGDSALYLCASSFLAGGENTGELFFGEGSRLTVL.

The CDR3 nucleotides read TGTGCCAGCAGTTACCCCGGACAGGGGGTGGTGACTGAAGCTTTCTTT. This sequence encodes CASSYPGQGVVTEAFF. The chain links TRBV6-5 to TRBJ1-1, with TRBD1 matching over 10 bases. V lost 2 bases and J lost 5; bases outside the gene matches: 8. CDR1 MNHEY and CDR2 SVGAGI come from the germline V gene. The CDR3 runs 16 residues.

The gene calls are TRBV5-1 and TRBJ1-2; 11 nucleotides align to TRBD1. Germline CDR1 reads SGHRS; CDR2 reads YFSETQ. The CDR3 is made up of 15 amino acids. Losses at the gene ends were 6 bases for V and 8 bases for J; bases not matched to a gene: 12. CDR3 amino acids: CASTPFGQGAGGYTF. CDR3 DNA sequence: TGCGCCAGCACCCCTTTTGGACAGGGGGCGGGCGGCTACACCTTC.

This chain joins TRBV27 and TRBJ2-3; 7 positions match TRBD2. The CDR3 sequence is 15 residues long. Germline V gene lookup returns CDR1 MNHEY and CDR2 SMNVEV (reference sequence). Losses at the gene ends were 0 bases for V and 5 bases for J; bases not matched to a gene: 5. This CDR3 is CASSLSWVAGDTQYF. In DNA form, the CDR3 reads TGTGCCAGCAGTTTATCGTGGGTAGCGGGAGATACGCAGTATTTT.

The CDR3 DNA reads TGTGCCAGCAGCGTCGGAACAGAGAACTACGAGCAGTACTTC. Residues: CASSVGTENYEQYF. The rearrangement links TRBV9 to TRBJ2-7; unclear D gene. The germline V gene encodes CDR1 SGDLS and CDR2 YYNGEE. Trimming cost V 2 bases and J 3 bases, with 12 bases left between them. The CDR3 length is 14 residues.

The genes are TRBV6-5 and TRBJ2-7, with TRBD2 matching 7 bases. Losses at the gene ends were 6 bases for V and 0 bases for J; bases not matched to a gene: 8. Germline CDR1 and CDR2: MNHEY and SVGAGI. This CDR3 contains 15 residues. CDR3 sequence reads: CASSLAGVSSYEQYF. CDR3 coding DNA: TGTGCCAGCAGCCTGGCGGGAGTGAGCTCCTACGAGCAGTACTTC.

This clone occurred once. This chain links TRBV27 with TRBJ2-7; D is possibly TRBD1 (5 bases). V was cut by 2 bases and J by 1 base, with 12 bases left in between. This CDR3 is 15 amino acids long. Germline V gene lookup returns CDR1 MNHEY and CDR2 SMNVEV (reference sequence). The CDR3 reads CASSLKARTSYEQYF. CDR3 nucleotide sequence: TGTGCCAGCAGTTTAAAGGCCAGGACATCCTACGAGCAGTACTTC.

The chain couples TRBV18 to TRBJ2-5; D gene uncertain. The germline V gene has CDR1 KGHSH and CDR2 LQKENI. V shed 0 bases and J shed 4 bases, with 9 bases lying between them. This CDR3 has 14 residues. In nucleotides, the CDR3 is TGTGCCAGCTCACCACCGTTTCCCTCAGAGACCCAGTACTTC. Translated: CASSPPFPSETQYF.

This clone was seen only a few times. This rearrangement joins TRBV7-2 to TRBJ1-1; D is ambiguous. The CDR3 runs to 14 residues. Per the germline V gene, CDR1 is SGHTA and CDR2 is FQGNSA. Trimming shortened V by 8 bases and J by 2 bases, and 15 bases separated the two germline ends. As DNA, the CDR3 is TGTGCCAGCTCCTTCGGTGGTGAAAACACTGAAGCTTTCTTT. This encodes CASSFGGENTEAFF.

The chain combines TRBV6-1 with TRBJ2-7, with 16 bases that match TRBD2. The germline V gene encodes CDR1 MNHNS and CDR2 SASEGT. V was pared by 4 bases and J by 2 bases, with 11 bases of the junction left unmatched. This CDR3 spans 19 amino acids. The CDR3 bases are TGTGCCAGCAGTGCCGGGACTAGCGGGAGGGCCGTTAGGGCCTACGAGCAGTACTTC. Its protein is CASSAGTSGRAVRAYEQYF.

The rearrangement uses TRBV2 and TRBJ2-7; 8 nucleotides align to TRBD1. Germline values: CDR1 SNHLY, CDR2 FYNNEI. V lost 6 bases to trimming and J lost 5 bases; unmatched junction nucleotides: 9. The CDR3 has 14 amino acids. The CDR3 DNA reads as TGTGCCAGCAGGAGTGATCAGGGGGCTCACGAGCAGTACTTC. Translated, it gives CASRSDQGAHEQYF.

This clone has a handful of counts. The J gene is TRBJ2-2, the V gene TRBV2; D call uncertain. The CDR3 sequence is 12 residues long. V lost 5 bases, J lost 1 base, and 2 bases lay in between. Germline V gene data show CDR1 as SNHLY and CDR2 as FYNNEI. Here the CDR3 reads CASSQNTGELFF. CDR3 coding DNA: TGTGCCAGCAGTCAGAACACCGGGGAGCTGTTTTTT.

The rearrangement links TRBV19 to TRBJ2-1; 8 bases match TRBD1. CDR3 length: 14 residues. V shed 5 bases, J shed 5 bases, and the junction held 5 bases outside the gene matches. CDR1 and CDR2 from the germline V gene are LNHDA and SQIVND (reference sequence). CDR3 amino acids: CASSGQGVHNEQFF. CDR3 DNA: TGTGCCAGTAGTGGACAGGGTGTACACAATGAGCAGTTCTTC.

This chain links TRBV2 with TRBJ2-7; 8 bases map to TRBD1. CDR1 is SNHLY, CDR2 FYNNEI, per germline. V lost 6 bases and J lost 3; bases outside the gene matches: 10. This CDR3 contains 15 residues. The DNA for the CDR3 is TGTGCCAGCAGAGGAACAACAGGGGGTTTCTACGAGCAGTACTTC. It translates to CASRGTTGGFYEQYF. The whole variable domain, remainder taken from reference TRBV2 and TRBJ2-7, is EPEVTQTPSHQVTQMGQEVILRCVPISNHLYFYWYRQILGQKVEFLVSFYNNEISEKSEIFDDQFSVERPDGSNFTLKIRSTKLEDSAMYFCASRGTTGGFYEQYFGPGTRLTVT.

V usage is TRBV25-1 and J usage is TRBJ1-3; no firm D call. This CDR3 spans 15 amino acids. V lost 4 bases and J lost 3, with 13 bases in between. Germline CDR1 and CDR2: MGHDK and SYGVNS. CDR3 in amino acids: CASSGDSTYGNTIYF. The CDR3 DNA reads TGTGCCAGCAGTGGAGACTCTACCTATGGAAACACCATATATTTT.

The chain links TRBV5-6 to TRBJ2-7, with 9 bases identical to TRBD1. Trimming took 3 bases from V and 5 from J; bases not matched to a gene: 12. The CDR3 has 16 amino acids. Germline-derived CDR1 and CDR2 are SGHDT and YYEEEE. CDR3 nucleotides: TGTGCCAGCAGCTACCAATGGGGACAGGGTAAAAACGAGCAGTACTTC. Translated: CASSYQWGQGKNEQYF.

This chain links TRBV25-1 with TRBJ1-4; maybe TRBD1 (5 bases). CDR1 is MGHDK and CDR2 is SYGVNS in the germline V gene. The CDR3 extends over 14 amino acids. Trimming shortened V by 2 bases and J by 7 bases, and 11 bases separated the two germline ends. The CDR3 loop is CASSETQGGEKLFF. The CDR3, as DNA: TGTGCCAGCAGTGAAACCCAGGGAGGTGAAAAACTGTTTTTT.

This chain connects TRBV4-1 to TRBJ2-7, with 10 bases matching TRBD1. The CDR3 has 15 amino acids. Germline V gene data show CDR1 as MGHRA and CDR2 as YSYEKL. J lost 5 bases, V lost 4 bases, and 8 bases had no gene match. CDR3 protein: CASSLGGDRGDEQYF. The CDR3, as DNA: TGCGCCAGCAGCCTCGGAGGGGACAGGGGTGACGAGCAGTACTTC.

The rearrangement joins TRBV4-1 to TRBJ2-5; 8 nucleotides align to TRBD2. The ends lost 3 bases at V and 3 bases at J; junction bases unmatched: 9. Germline V gene lookup returns CDR1 MGHRA and CDR2 YSYEKL. The CDR3 is 16 residues long. The CDR3: CASSHEAAGDKETQYF. The CDR3 bases are TGCGCCAGCAGCCACGAGGCAGCGGGGGACAAAGAGACCCAGTACTTC.

The V call is TRBV4-2, the J call TRBJ2-7; perhaps TRBD2 as D (5 bases). CDR3 length: 15 residues. V was clipped by 2 bases and J by 5 bases, with 16 bases between them. Germline V gives CDR1 LGHNA, CDR2 YNFKEQ. CDR3 nucleotide sequence: TGTGCCAGCAGCCAACGTGGGGAGACGAGCAACGAGCAGTACTTC. Translation gives CASSQRGETSNEQYF.

CDR3 nucleotide sequence: TGTGCCAGCAGCCGACAGGTTCCAGAGACCCAGTACTTC. It is translated as CASSRQVPETQYF. The chain joins TRBV6-5 to TRBJ2-5; a possible D gene is TRBD1 (6 bases). Trimming cost V 6 bases and J 4 bases, with 12 bases left between them. Looked up from germline, CDR1 is MNHEY and CDR2 is SVGAGI. There are 13 residues in the CDR3.

V gene TRBV6-5 combines with J gene TRBJ2-5; TRBD1 agrees at 10 bases. Trimming removed 2 bases from V and 5 bases from J; junction bases left unmatched: 8. The CDR3 is 16 amino acids. Germline V gives CDR1 MNHEY, CDR2 SVGAGI. As DNA, the CDR3 is TGTGCCAGCAGTTACACCCCTGACAGGGGGCGGGAGACCCAGTACTTC. Translated, it gives CASSYTPDRGRETQYF.

The chain couples TRBV27 to TRBJ2-7; no definite D call. V dropped 5 bases and J dropped 7 bases, with 15 bases sitting between them. The CDR3 covers 13 residues. Looked up from germline, CDR1 is MNHEY and CDR2 is SMNVEV (reference sequence). The chain's CDR3 is CASSAQLRGEQYF. The CDR3 bases are TGTGCCAGCAGTGCCCAGCTCCGAGGAGAGCAGTACTTC.

This clone has only a few counts. At one end, the junction sequence differs from germline, possibly due to a read error. This rearrangement joins TRBV7-9 to TRBJ1-1; the match to TRBD1 covers 9 bases. The germline V gene encodes CDR1 SEHNR and CDR2 FQNEAQ (reference sequence). The CDR3 consists of 15 residues. The CDR3: CSSSATGGFNTEAFF. The CDR3 bases are TGTTCCAGCAGCGCGACAGGGGGATTTAACACTGAAGCTTTCTTT.

The chain employs TRBV28 and TRBJ1-1; D remains ambiguous. Per the germline V gene, CDR1 is MDHEN and CDR2 is SYDVKM. The CDR3 is made up of 15 amino acids. Between the trimmed V and J ends, which lost 6 bases and 5 bases, there was a span of 19 bases. DNA for the CDR3: TGTGCCAGCAGCCCCCAGGACCGGGGAAGAACTGAAGCTTTCTTT. Amino acids: CASSPQDRGRTEAFF.